Here is one TCR beta chain with its context. An end of the junction differs from the germline gene, which may be a read error. This entry comes from a study of tumor-infiltrating lymphocytes in primary liver carcinoma. As for the study in general: Tumors, staged T1-T3 N0M0, spanned 4.2 to 10 cm.

Starting from approximately 470 ng of total RNA, TCR beta cDNA was produced with a primer in the constant region. ARM-PCR was slightly modified, and three nested multiplex PCR rounds with it gave rise to the TCR beta libraries. TCRdb re-called the multiplex PCR reads with MiXCR, one entry per CDR3 protein. The table lists fewer than 200,000 distinct CDR3 sequences, approximately 86% of them singletons. It was from about 19-30 mg of unsorted bulk tissue that RNA and DNA were co-extracted. Among the patients, all had chronic HBV infection and none had been treated. Every tumor sample analyzed contained over 85% viable tumor cells. The sequence was obtained from a man between 35 and 55 years old with primary liver carcinoma and hepatitis B virus infection. The sample taken for sequencing was tumor tissue from primary liver carcinoma.

CDR3 coding DNA: TGTGCCAACAGCCTAGGGGAAGAACTGTTTTTT. Protein sequence: CANSLGEELFF. The chain employs TRBV4-2 and TRBJ1-4, with D possibly TRBD1 on 5 matching bases. Germline V gene lookup returns CDR1 LGHNA and CDR2 YNFKEQ. This CDR3 comprises 11 residues.